This T cell receptor (beta chain) was identified in a study of OX40 agonist ivuxolimab in advanced cancers. As for the study in general: Dose-escalation patients' cancers were hepatocellular carcinoma, melanoma, renal cell or head and neck cancer. Age averaged around 54 years (range about 23 to 80), and 70% to 85% were male.

Germline V gene lookup returns CDR1 MNHEY and CDR2 SMNVEV (reference sequence). Trimming left V 3 bases short and J 4 bases short, with 12 bases between. The CDR3 contains 14 residues. Autoimmune disease history or systemic immunosuppression disqualified patients. Produced via immunoSEQ multiplex PCR; TCRdb's table is partial and in-frame only. Among about 60,000 clones, around nine tenths were seen once, and the ten largest hold 6.9%. The TCR sequence derives from an adult with an advanced solid tumor such as melanoma, head and neck, liver or kidney cancer. The chain recombines TRBV27 with TRBJ1-2; D call uncertain. The sequences come from CD4+ or CD8+ T cells sorted from blood, collected in a trial of the OX40 agonist ivuxolimab. CDR3 nucleotides: TGTGCCAGCAGTTTCCGGGTCGGAGCCTATGGCTACACCTTC. Translated: CASSFRVGAYGYTF.